Each of the 15 T cell receptor beta chains below was sequenced from the same sample in a study of T-cell memory formation after mild COVID-19. TCRdb fed the 5' RACE reads into MiXCR, producing one record per CDR3 protein. The table shows around 410,000 distinct CDR3 sequences, with about a quarter occurring only once. The sequencing sample was made of PBMCs or a T cell subset sorted from them (not recorded which). The receptors stem from an adult woman who had mild COVID-19 (a few samples of this study predate the infection). Cell type and time point are not known.

The chain employs TRBV4-1 and TRBJ2-1; 7 bases agree with TRBD2. Germline CDR1 MGHRA, CDR2 YSYEKL. V lost 0 bases and J lost 5; bases outside the gene matches: 7. There are 16 residues in the CDR3. The CDR3 here is CASSQDWEGWNNEQFF. Written as DNA, the CDR3 is TGCGCCAGCAGCCAAGACTGGGAGGGGTGGAACAATGAGCAGTTCTTC.

This chain connects TRBV12-3 or TRBV12-4 to TRBJ1-5; a possible D gene is TRBD1 (6 bases). Trimming pared 3 bases from V and 0 bases from J, leaving 15 bases between. The CDR3 runs 17 residues. CDR3 sequence (DNA): TGTGCCAGCAGTTTCTGGGACACAATCCTTAGCAATCAGCCCCAGCATTTT. Translating it yields CASSFWDTILSNQPQHF.

The rearrangement joins TRBV5-1 to TRBJ1-1; unclear D gene. CDR3 size: 15 residues. The ends were cut back, 0 bases at V and 1 base at J, with 10 bases in the middle. Germline CDR1 is SGHRS and CDR2 is YFSETQ. The CDR3 sequence: CASSLVRGQNTEAFF. The CDR3 nucleotides are TGCGCCAGCAGCTTGGTTCGAGGGCAGAACACTGAAGCTTTCTTT.

The rearrangement joins TRBV7-2 to TRBJ2-3, with D maybe TRBD2 (5 bases). V was shortened by 5 bases and J by 2 bases, with 17 bases between the two germline ends. CDR1 is SGHTA, CDR2 FQGNSA, per germline. The CDR3 loop spans 16 amino acids. The CDR3 DNA reads TGTGCCAGCAGCCTGACTACGTCCTTCCTCACAGATACGCAGTATTTT. This translates into CASSLTTSFLTDTQYF.

The V call is TRBV7-6, the J call TRBJ1-1; D perhaps matches TRBD1 (5 bases). V was pared by 7 bases and J by 0 bases, with 12 bases between. The germline V gene has CDR1 SGHVS and CDR2 FNYEAQ. This CDR3 is 14 amino acids long. The CDR3 sequence is CASTPGGMNTEAFF. The CDR3 region has the DNA TGTGCCAGCACCCCGGGGGGAATGAACACTGAAGCTTTCTTT.

This clonotype has only one observation. This CDR3 reads CASSLGIAVLLQETQYF. CDR3 bases: TGCGCCAGCAGCTTGGGGATAGCGGTACTACTCCAAGAGACCCAGTACTTC. The rearrangement joins TRBV5-1 to TRBJ2-5, with a tentative D call TRBD2 (6 bases). Per germline, CDR1 SGHRS and CDR2 YFSETQ. There are 17 residues in the CDR3. V was pared by 0 bases and J by 1 base, with 16 bases between.

J is TRBJ2-1 and V is TRBV12-3 or TRBV12-4; D may be TRBD2 (6 bases). This CDR3 is built from 12 residues. The ends were cut back, 6 bases at V and 11 bases at J, with 14 bases in the middle. This chain's CDR3 is CASRRDGGKQFF. The CDR3 DNA reads as TGTGCCAGCAGGAGGGACGGAGGGAAGCAGTTCTTC.

This clonotype was counted a few times. The chain uses TRBV29-1 and TRBJ2-1; 9 bases line up with TRBD2. The J segment lost 8 bases and the V segment lost 5 bases, leaving 7 bases of the junction unmatched. In germline, CDR1 is SQVTM, CDR2 ANQGSEA. The CDR3 extends over 13 amino acids. CDR3 coding DNA: TGCAGCGTTAAGCCTAGCGGGAAATATGAGCAGTTCTTC. Its translation: CSVKPSGKYEQFF.

This clonotype was recorded many times. CDR3 DNA sequence: TGCGCCAGCAGCTTGTTGGACAGGGGAATCAATGAGCAGTTCTTC. This sequence encodes CASSLLDRGINEQFF. J is TRBJ2-1 and V is TRBV5-1, with 9 bases that match TRBD1. The junction had 5 bases not matched to a gene; V was cut back by 1 base and J by 6 bases. The CDR3 sequence is 15 residues long. Germline loops: CDR1 SGHRS, CDR2 YFSETQ.

This clonotype was recorded a few times. The chain carries TRBV6-5 and TRBJ2-7; 9 bases agree with TRBD1. In germline, CDR1 is MNHEY, CDR2 SVGAGI. This CDR3 is 17 amino acids long. Trimming at V came to 2 bases and at J to 5 bases, leaving 13 bases not matched to a gene. The CDR3 bases are TGTGCCAGCAGTTACGGACCCCCGGGGACAGGGAAGGACGAGCAGTACTTC. Its protein product is CASSYGPPGTGKDEQYF.

This clonotype was picked up many times. This chain joins TRBV5-1 and TRBJ2-5, with D uncertain. Germline V CDR1 and CDR2: SGHRS, YFSETQ. The CDR3 has 14 amino acids. Deletions cut 0 bases from V and 0 bases from J, with 6 bases between. CDR3: CASSLVGYQETQYF. The DNA of the CDR3 is TGCGCCAGCAGCTTGGTGGGTTACCAAGAGACCCAGTACTTC.

This clonotype was observed a few times. This chain uses TRBV9 with TRBJ2-1; D gene unclear. Trimming pared 0 bases from V and 8 bases from J, leaving 15 bases between. Germline assignment: CDR1 SGDLS and CDR2 YYNGEE. The CDR3 consists of 15 residues. CDR3 sequence (DNA): TGTGCCAGCAGCGTAGCCTCCCCTGCCCACGATGAGCAGTTCTTC. Amino acid sequence: CASSVASPAHDEQFF.

This clonotype was detected only a few times. The chain combines TRBV18 with TRBJ2-1; D perhaps matches TRBD2 (5 bases). This CDR3 is 15 amino acids long. Germline CDR1 is KGHSH and CDR2 is LQKENI. Deletions cut 3 bases from V and 10 bases from J, with 19 bases between. This CDR3 reads CASSPNWPGVGEQFF. In DNA, the CDR3 is TGTGCCAGCTCACCGAACTGGCCCGGGGTGGGGGAGCAGTTCTTC. Full variable domain (remainder filled in from reference TRBV18 and TRBJ2-1): NAGVMQNPRHLVRRRGQEARLRCSPMKGHSHVYWYRQLPEEGLKFMVYLQKENIIDESGMPKERFSAEFPKEGPSILRIQQVVRGDSAAYFCASSPNWPGVGEQFFGPGTRLTVL.

This clonotype was picked up many times. The chain recombines TRBV24-1 with TRBJ2-1; the D gene is possibly TRBD2 (5 bases). The CDR3 totals 18 residues. Germline-derived CDR1 and CDR2 are KGHDR and SFDVKD. V was cut by 6 bases and J by 5 bases, with 25 bases left in between. CDR3 in DNA: TGTGCCACCAGTCACCCGGATCGAGGGAATTTAAGAAACAATGAGCAGTTCTTC. This gives the protein CATSHPDRGNLRNNEQFF.

This clonotype was observed a handful of times. This rearrangement joins TRBV5-4 to TRBJ2-3; TRBD1 matches 9 bases. CDR1 and CDR2 (germline): SGHNT, YYREEE (reference sequence). This CDR3 region has 17 residues. The V segment lost 3 bases and the J segment 4 bases; nucleotides outside the gene matches: 12. The CDR3, as DNA: TGTGCCAGCAGCTCCTCTTTGACAGGGGGATTTGCAGATACGCAGTATTTT. Its translation is CASSSSLTGGFADTQYF.